The T cell receptor (beta chain) under discussion was sequenced for a study of T-cell reconstitution after alpha-beta-depleted transplantation in children. Trimming cost V 5 bases and J 1 base, with 15 bases left between them. In germline, CDR1 is PRHDT, CDR2 FYEKMQ (reference sequence). The CDR3 extends over 15 amino acids. Study results and limitations: T-cell counts and diversity at one year post-transplant came mainly from newly produced T cells. The origin of alpha-beta T cells about two months after transplant was reportedly several hundred expanded graft clones. Surviving recipient T cells and thymic progenitors accounted for the high day-60 TCRbeta diversity observed in some patients.

A library of TCRbeta sequences, prepared with unique molecular identifiers, was generated. TCRdb ran MiXCR on the PCR reads and lists one entry per CDR3 protein. The profile shows 700,000 to 950,000 distinct CDR3 sequences, roughly 15% of them singletons. On this clonotype: Its matching antigen is unknown.

This material consisted of PBMCs, mostly from graft donor cells, taken 360 days after TCRalphabeta/CD19-depleted stem cell transplant. This receptor was identified in a male patient between 10 and 17 years old who had a stem cell transplant for acute lymphoblastic leukemia, so the T cells may come from the graft donor. The chain links TRBV13 to TRBJ2-7, with D possibly matching TRBD2 (6 bases). CDR3 in DNA: TGTGCCAGCAGCAAGTGGAGGGAGCTGTCCTACGAGCAGTACTTC. Residues: CASSKWRELSYEQYF. Looking up the rest from reference TRBV13 and TRBJ2-7 gives the full variable domain: AAGVIQSPRHLIKEKRETATLKCYPIPRHDTVYWYQQGPGQDPQFLISFYEKMQSDKGSIPDRFSAQQFSDYHSELNMSSLELGDSALYFCASSKWRELSYEQYFGPGTRLTVT.